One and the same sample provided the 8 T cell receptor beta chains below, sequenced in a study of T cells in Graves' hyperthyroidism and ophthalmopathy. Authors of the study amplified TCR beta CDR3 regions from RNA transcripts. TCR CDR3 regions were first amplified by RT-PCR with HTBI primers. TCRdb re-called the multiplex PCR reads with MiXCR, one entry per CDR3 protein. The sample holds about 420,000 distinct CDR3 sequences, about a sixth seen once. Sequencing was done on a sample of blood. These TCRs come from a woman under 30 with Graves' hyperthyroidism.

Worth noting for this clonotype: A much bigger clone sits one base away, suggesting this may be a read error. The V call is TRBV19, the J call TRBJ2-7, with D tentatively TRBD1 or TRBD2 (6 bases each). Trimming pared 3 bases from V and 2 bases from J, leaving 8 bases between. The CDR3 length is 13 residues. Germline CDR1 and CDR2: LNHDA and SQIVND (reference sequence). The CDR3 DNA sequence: TGTGCCAGTAGTATCGGGGGCACCTACGAGCAGTACTTC. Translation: CASSIGGTYEQYF. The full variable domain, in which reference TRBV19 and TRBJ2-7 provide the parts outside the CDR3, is DGGITQSPKYLFRKEGQNVTLSCEQNLNHDAMYWYRQDPGQGLRLIYYSQIVNDFQKGDIAEGYSVSREKKESFPLTVTSAQKNPTAFYLCASSIGGTYEQYFGPGTRLTVT.

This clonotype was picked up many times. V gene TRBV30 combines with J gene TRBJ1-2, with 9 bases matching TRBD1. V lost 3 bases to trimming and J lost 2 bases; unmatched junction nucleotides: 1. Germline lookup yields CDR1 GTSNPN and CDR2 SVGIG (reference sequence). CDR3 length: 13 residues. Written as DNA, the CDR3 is TGTGCCTGGAGGGACAGGGGCAACTATGGCTACACCTTC. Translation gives CAWRDRGNYGYTF.

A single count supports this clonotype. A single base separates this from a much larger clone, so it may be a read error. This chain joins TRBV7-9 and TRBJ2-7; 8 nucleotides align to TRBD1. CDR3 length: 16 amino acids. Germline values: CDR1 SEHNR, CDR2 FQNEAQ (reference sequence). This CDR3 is CANSPGGRGRPHEQYF. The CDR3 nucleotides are TGTGCCAACAGCCCCGGGGGCAGGGGGCGTCCCCACGAGCAGTACTTC.

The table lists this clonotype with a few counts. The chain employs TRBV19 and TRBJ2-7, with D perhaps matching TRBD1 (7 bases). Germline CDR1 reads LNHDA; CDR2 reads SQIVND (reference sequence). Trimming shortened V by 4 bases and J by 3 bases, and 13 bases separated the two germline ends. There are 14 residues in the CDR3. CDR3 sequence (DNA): TGTGCCAGTAGTAAAGCAGGGGGGATCTACGAGCAGTACTTC. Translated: CASSKAGGIYEQYF.

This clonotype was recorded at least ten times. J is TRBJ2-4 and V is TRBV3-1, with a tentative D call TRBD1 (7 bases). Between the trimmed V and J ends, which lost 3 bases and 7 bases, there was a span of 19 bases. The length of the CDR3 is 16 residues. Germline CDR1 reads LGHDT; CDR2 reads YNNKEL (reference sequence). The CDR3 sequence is CASSQYATGSGNIQYF. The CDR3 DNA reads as TGTGCCAGCAGCCAGTATGCGACAGGGAGCGGGAACATTCAGTACTTC.

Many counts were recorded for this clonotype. The DNA of the CDR3 is TGTGCCAGCAGTTTAACGGCGGTGTACAATGCCGAGCAGTTCTTC. Translation gives CASSLTAVYNAEQFF. The V call is TRBV28, the J call TRBJ2-1; no clear D gene. The CDR3 sequence is 15 residues long. CDR1 is MDHEN, CDR2 SYDVKM, per germline. With 2 bases removed from V and 10 bases from J, the gap between germline ends came to 18 bases.

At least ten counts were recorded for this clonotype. The CDR3 sequence: CASRGFAGPRQPQHF. In nucleotides, the CDR3 is TGTGCCAGCAGGGGCTTTGCAGGCCCCCGTCAGCCCCAGCATTTT. The rearrangement uses TRBV2 and TRBJ1-5; D call uncertain. Germline assignment: CDR1 SNHLY and CDR2 FYNNEI. V lost 6 bases to trimming and J lost 6 bases, with 18 bases between them. This CDR3 is built from 15 residues.

CDR3 region: CASSSPGMWHTEAFF. In DNA, the CDR3 is TGTGCCAGCAGTTCCCCGGGAATGTGGCACACTGAAGCTTTCTTT. This chain links TRBV12-3 or TRBV12-4 with TRBJ1-1; D uncertain. Trimming shortened V by 4 bases and J by 3 bases, and 15 bases separated the two germline ends. The CDR3 is 15 residues long.